These 15 T cell receptor beta chains originate from one sample sequenced in a study of blood T cell repertoires in COVID-19. The method was immunoSEQ multiplex PCR; TCRdb's version includes in-frame clones alone and lacks a portion of them. The sample has roughly 86,000 clones, 91% seen once. The sequenced sample was peripheral blood. The receptors here all came from a woman aged 45-65 years in a cohort sampled during active COVID-19.

The gene calls are TRBV6-5 and TRBJ2-3; D is unclear. This CDR3 has 14 amino acids. V dropped 6 bases and J dropped 6 bases, with 16 bases sitting between them. CDR1 and CDR2 (germline): MNHEY, SVGAGI. In DNA form, the CDR3 reads TGTGCCAGCAGCTTACGAAGTGTCGAGGATACGCAGTATTTT. The encoded protein is CASSLRSVEDTQYF.

V gene TRBV21-1 combines with J gene TRBJ1-5; the listed D gene, TRBD1, was not tested against the DNA. TRBV21-1 is assigned pseudogene status. The CDR3 is 18 amino acids. The DNA of the CDR3 is TGTGCCAGCAGCAAAATGGGGGACAGGGACGAATGTAATCAGCCCCAGCATTTT. Its translation is CASSKMGDRDECNQPQHF.

This sequence joins TRBV6-5 and TRBJ1-1, with TRBD1 matching 9 bases. Trimming took 7 bases from V and 6 from J; bases not matched to a gene: 9. The CDR3 spans 14 residues. Germline V CDR1 and CDR2: MNHEY, SVGAGI. The CDR3, as DNA: TGTGCCAGCACCACGTGGGACAGGGAGTCTGAAGCTTTCTTT. Amino acids: CASTTWDRESEAFF.

This clone was detected once. The V and J genes are TRBV19 and TRBJ2-1, with 8 bases aligning to TRBD1. CDR1 and CDR2 from the germline V gene are LNHDA and SQIVND (reference sequence). The junction had 11 bases not matched to a gene; V was cut back by 8 bases and J by 8 bases. There are 14 residues in the CDR3. CDR3 DNA: TGTGCCAGTCGCGGGACAGGCGGAGGGGATGAGCAGTTCTTC. Amino acids: CASRGTGGGDEQFF.

The chain is built from TRBV5-5 and TRBJ2-7; 10 bases are a match to TRBD1. This CDR3 is built from 16 residues. V shed 0 bases and J 4 bases; nucleotides not matched to a gene: 7. The germline gives CDR1 SGHKS, CDR2 YYEKEE (reference sequence). CDR3 sequence reads: CASSLVGGTGAYEQYF. Here the CDR3 DNA reads TGTGCCAGCAGCTTGGTGGGGGGGACAGGGGCGTACGAGCAGTACTTC.

This clone has only one observation. The J gene is TRBJ2-3, the V gene TRBV4-2, with 9 nucleotides matching TRBD1. The ends lost 4 bases at V and 6 bases at J; junction bases unmatched: 11. The length of the CDR3 is 16 residues. CDR1 and CDR2 (germline): LGHNA, YNFKEQ. The CDR3 DNA reads as TGTGCCAGCAGCCTACAGGGGGGACAGGGAGGGGATACGCAGTATTTT. It specifies CASSLQGGQGGDTQYF.

The chain uses TRBV2 and TRBJ2-2; TRBD2 matches at 12 bases. The V gene end was trimmed by 8 bases and the J gene end by 7 bases; junction bases not matched to a gene: 5. CDR1 is SNHLY and CDR2 is FYNNEI in the germline V gene. The CDR3 runs 14 residues. For the CDR3, the DNA is TGTGCCAGCCGACTAGCGGGAGTGGTCGGGGAGCTGTTTTTT. It encodes CASRLAGVVGELFF.

The chain joins TRBV19 to TRBJ2-4; D possibly corresponds to TRBD1 (6 bases). Trimming shortened V by 5 bases and J by 6 bases, and 14 bases separated the two germline ends. The germline CDR1 and CDR2 sequences are LNHDA and SQIVND (reference sequence). This CDR3 has 14 residues. CDR3 sequence (DNA): TGTGCCAGTAGTGTAAATCTAGGGGGAAACATTCAGTACTTC. It specifies CASSVNLGGNIQYF.

V and J are TRBV21-1 and TRBJ2-5; TRBD2 reflects the table's D call only, with no check against the DNA. TRBV21-1 is a pseudogene. The CDR3 runs 11 residues. DNA for the CDR3: TGTGCCAGCGAGCGGAGGGGAATGCAGTACTTC. It translates to CASERRGMQYF.

The rearrangement joins TRBV10-3 to TRBJ2-7; possible D gene TRBD1, 5 bases. This CDR3 has 16 residues. Per the germline V gene, CDR1 is ENHRY and CDR2 is SYGVKD. Trimming stripped 3 bases from V and 0 bases from J, with 15 bases between. The chain's CDR3 is CAISDGGHQSSYEQYF. The CDR3, as DNA: TGTGCCATCAGTGATGGTGGACACCAAAGCTCCTACGAGCAGTACTTC.

The chain is built from TRBV6-5 and TRBJ1-6, with 8 bases aligning to TRBD1. J was trimmed by 10 bases and V by 5 bases; bases with no gene match: 10. The CDR3 is 15 residues long. Germline V gives CDR1 MNHEY, CDR2 SVGAGI. DNA for the CDR3: TGTGCCAGCAGTACCGTTACAGGGGGAGGCTCACCCCTCCACTTT. Residues: CASSTVTGGGSPLHF.

CDR3 in amino acids: CASSQDLEQNPNTGELFF. In DNA, the CDR3 is TGTGCCAGCAGCCAAGATCTTGAGCAAAATCCGAACACCGGGGAGCTGTTTTTT. This rearrangement joins TRBV3-1 (or the pseudogene TRBV3-2) to TRBJ2-2; D not resolved. Germline V gives CDR1 LGHDT, CDR2 YNNKEL (reference sequence). The CDR3 is made up of 18 amino acids. V lost 0 bases to trimming and J lost 0 bases, with 14 bases between them.

V usage is TRBV11-2 and J usage is TRBJ1-2; tentative D call: TRBD1 (6 bases). V lost 5 bases, J lost 5 bases, and 18 bases lay in between. Germline V CDR1 and CDR2: SGHAT, FQNNGV. This CDR3 has 15 residues. The CDR3 protein is CASSPAFGGEYGYTF. CDR3 bases: TGTGCCAGCAGCCCTGCCTTTGGGGGCGAGTATGGCTACACCTTC.

V gene TRBV2 combines with J gene TRBJ2-5, with 13 bases identical to TRBD2. V trimming: 10 bases; J trimming: 1 base; junction bases outside the gene matches: 3. Germline V CDR1 and CDR2: SNHLY, FYNNEI. The CDR3 has 14 amino acids. DNA for the CDR3: TGTGCCACTGGACTAGCGGGGGCCCAAGAGACCCAGTACTTC. It codes for CATGLAGAQETQYF.

V usage is TRBV27 and J usage is TRBJ1-6, with 7 bases that match TRBD1. The V gene end was trimmed by 5 bases and the J gene end by 1 base; junction bases not matched to a gene: 5. The CDR3 is made up of 16 amino acids. Germline V gives CDR1 MNHEY, CDR2 SMNVEV (reference sequence). The CDR3 nucleotides are TGTGCCAGCAGTAGACAGGGATCGTCCTATAATTCACCCCTCCACTTT. The encoded protein is CASSRQGSSYNSPLHF.